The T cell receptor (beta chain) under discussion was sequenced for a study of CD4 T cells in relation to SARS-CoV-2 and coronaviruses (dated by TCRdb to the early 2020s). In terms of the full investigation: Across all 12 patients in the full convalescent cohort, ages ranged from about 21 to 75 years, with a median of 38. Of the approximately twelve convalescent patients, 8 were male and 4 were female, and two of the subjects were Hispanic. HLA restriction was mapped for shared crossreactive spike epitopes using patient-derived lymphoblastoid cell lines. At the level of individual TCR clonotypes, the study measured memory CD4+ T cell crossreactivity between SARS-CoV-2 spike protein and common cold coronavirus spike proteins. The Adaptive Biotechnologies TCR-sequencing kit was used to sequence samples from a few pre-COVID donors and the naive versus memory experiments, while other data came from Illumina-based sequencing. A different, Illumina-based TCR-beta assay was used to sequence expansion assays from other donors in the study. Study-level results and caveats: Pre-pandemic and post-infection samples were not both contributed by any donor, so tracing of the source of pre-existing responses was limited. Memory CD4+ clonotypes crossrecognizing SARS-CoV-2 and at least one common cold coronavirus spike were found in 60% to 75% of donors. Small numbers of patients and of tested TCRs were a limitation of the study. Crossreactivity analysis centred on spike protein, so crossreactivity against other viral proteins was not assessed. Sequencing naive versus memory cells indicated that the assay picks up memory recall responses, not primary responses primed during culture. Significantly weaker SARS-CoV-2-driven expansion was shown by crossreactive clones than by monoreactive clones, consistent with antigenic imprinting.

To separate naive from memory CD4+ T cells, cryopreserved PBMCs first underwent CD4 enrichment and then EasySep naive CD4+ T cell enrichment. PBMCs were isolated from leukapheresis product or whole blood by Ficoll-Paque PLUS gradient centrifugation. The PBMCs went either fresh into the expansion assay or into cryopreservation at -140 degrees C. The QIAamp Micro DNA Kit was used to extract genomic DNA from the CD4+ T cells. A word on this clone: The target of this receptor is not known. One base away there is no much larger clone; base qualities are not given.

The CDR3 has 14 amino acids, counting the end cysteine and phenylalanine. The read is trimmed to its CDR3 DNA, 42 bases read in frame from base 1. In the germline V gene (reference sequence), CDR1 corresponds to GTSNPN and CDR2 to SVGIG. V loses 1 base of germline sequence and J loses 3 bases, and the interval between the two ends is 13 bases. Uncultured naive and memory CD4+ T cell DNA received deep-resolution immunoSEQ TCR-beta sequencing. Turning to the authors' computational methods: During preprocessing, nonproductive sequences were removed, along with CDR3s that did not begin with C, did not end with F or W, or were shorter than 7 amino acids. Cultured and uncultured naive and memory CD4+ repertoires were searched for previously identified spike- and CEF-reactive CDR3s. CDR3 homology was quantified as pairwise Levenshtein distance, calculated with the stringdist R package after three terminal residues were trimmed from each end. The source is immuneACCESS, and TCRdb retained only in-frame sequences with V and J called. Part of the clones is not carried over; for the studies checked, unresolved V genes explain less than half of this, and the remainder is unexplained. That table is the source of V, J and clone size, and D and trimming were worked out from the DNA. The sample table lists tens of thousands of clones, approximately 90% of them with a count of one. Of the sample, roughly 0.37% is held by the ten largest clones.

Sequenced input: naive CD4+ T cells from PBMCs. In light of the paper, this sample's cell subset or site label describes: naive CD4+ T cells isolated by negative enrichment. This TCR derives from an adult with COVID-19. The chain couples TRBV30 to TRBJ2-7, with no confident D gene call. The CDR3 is CAWSAVRDHYEQYF. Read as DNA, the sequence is TGTGCCTGGAGTGCCGTACGAGATCACTACGAGCAGTACTTC.